This T cell receptor (beta chain) was sequenced during a study of tumor-infiltrating lymphocytes in primary liver carcinoma. Study overall: Tumor stage was T1-T3 N0M0, and tumor size was about 4 to 11 cm across.

This clonotype was counted a single time. This sequence may be a read error, since a much larger clone differs from it by one base. The V gene end was trimmed by 6 bases and the J gene end by 7 bases; junction bases not matched to a gene: 13. Germline V CDR1 and CDR2: LGHNA, YSLEER. This CDR3 comprises 18 residues. The template, about 500 ng total RNA, yielded TCR beta cDNA made with a constant-region primer. What produced the TCR beta libraries was three nested multiplex PCR rounds using slightly modified ARM-PCR. Two initial PCR rounds of around 10 cycles each paired TRBV1-TRBV30 forward primers with a C-beta reverse primer. Each CDR3 protein gets one entry after TCRdb re-called the multiplex PCR reads with MiXCR. The repertoire holds roughly 55,000 distinct CDR3 sequences, with around 64% as singletons. RNA and DNA were co-extracted from roughly 20-30 mg of unsorted bulk tissue. Every patient in the cohort had a primary liver carcinoma. That carcinoma was treated by surgical resection. Each sampled tumor had five separate regions taken from it.

The specimen was liver tumor tissue from sampling region 2. Subset in this sample: tumor region T2, inferior pole. The chain joins TRBV4-3 to TRBJ2-1, with TRBD2 identical over 15 bases. This clonotype originated in a middle-aged man with primary liver carcinoma and hepatitis B virus infection. The CDR3 is CASSLGWTSGRAWNEQFF. CDR3 coding DNA: TGCGCCAGCAGTCTGGGTTGGACTAGCGGGAGGGCCTGGAATGAGCAGTTCTTC.